This TCR beta chain was sequenced in a study of cytomegalovirus exposure and HLA in healthy donors. Primers for the PCR totalled 60 Vbeta and 13 Jbeta. Using immunoSEQ multiplex PCR, the repertoire was profiled, and TCRdb retains in-frame clones only, with some absent. The sample yields about 98,000 clones, approximately 77% seen once. Germline V gene sequence: CDR1 SGDLS, CDR2 YYNGEE. The CDR3 runs 16 residues. V lost 0 bases and J lost 8; bases outside the gene matches: 7. Specimen: PBMCs. The rearrangement links TRBV9 to TRBJ2-1, with 11 bases fitting TRBD2. The TCR was taken from a male donor in good health and CMV-seropositive. The CDR3 here is CASSVVRASGRYEQFF. Here the CDR3 DNA reads TGTGCCAGCAGCGTAGTGAGGGCTAGCGGGAGGTATGAGCAGTTCTTC.